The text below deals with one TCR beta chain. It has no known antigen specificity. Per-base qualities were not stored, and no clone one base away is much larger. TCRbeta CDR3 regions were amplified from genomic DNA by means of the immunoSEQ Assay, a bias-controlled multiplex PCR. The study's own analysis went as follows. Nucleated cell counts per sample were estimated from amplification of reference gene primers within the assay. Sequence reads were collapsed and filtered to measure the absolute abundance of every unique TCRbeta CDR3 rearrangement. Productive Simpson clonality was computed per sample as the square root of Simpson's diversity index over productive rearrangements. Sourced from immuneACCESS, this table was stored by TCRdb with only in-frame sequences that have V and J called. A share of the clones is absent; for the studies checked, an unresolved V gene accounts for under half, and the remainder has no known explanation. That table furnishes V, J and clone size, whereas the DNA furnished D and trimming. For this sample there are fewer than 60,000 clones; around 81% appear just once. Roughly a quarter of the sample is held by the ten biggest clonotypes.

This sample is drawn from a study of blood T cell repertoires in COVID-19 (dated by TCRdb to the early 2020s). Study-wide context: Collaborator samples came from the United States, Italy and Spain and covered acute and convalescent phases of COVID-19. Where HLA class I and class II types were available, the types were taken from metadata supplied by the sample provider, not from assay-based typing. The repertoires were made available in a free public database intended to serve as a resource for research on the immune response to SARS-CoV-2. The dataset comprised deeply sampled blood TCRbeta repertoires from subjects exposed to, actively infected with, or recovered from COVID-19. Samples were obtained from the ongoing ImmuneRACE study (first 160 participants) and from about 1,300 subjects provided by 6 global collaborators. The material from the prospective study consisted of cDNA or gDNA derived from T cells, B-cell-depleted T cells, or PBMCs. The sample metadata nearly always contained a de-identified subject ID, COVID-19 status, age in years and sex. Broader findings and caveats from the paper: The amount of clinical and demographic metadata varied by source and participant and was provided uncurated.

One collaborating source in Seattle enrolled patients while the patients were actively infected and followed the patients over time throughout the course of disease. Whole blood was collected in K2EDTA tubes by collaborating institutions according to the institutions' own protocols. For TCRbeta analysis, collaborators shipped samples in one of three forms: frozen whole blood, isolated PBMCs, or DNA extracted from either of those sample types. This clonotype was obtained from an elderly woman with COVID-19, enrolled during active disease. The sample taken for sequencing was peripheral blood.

This receptor carries the CDR3 CASSPEGGEGKCNQPQHF. The DNA sequence is given as TGTGCCAGCAGCCCAGAAGGGGGGGAGGGAAAGTGCAATCAGCCCCAGCATTTT. Rearrangement joined TRBV14 to TRBJ1-5, and the D gene may be TRBD1, 6 bases matching. CDR1 is given as SGHDN and CDR2 as FVKESK, both from the germline V gene. The CDR3 sequence holds 18 residues, the cysteine and phenylalanine included. This entry keeps only the CDR3 DNA: 54 bases, framed from base 1. V loses 4 bases, J loses 2 bases, and the germline ends lie 21 bases apart.